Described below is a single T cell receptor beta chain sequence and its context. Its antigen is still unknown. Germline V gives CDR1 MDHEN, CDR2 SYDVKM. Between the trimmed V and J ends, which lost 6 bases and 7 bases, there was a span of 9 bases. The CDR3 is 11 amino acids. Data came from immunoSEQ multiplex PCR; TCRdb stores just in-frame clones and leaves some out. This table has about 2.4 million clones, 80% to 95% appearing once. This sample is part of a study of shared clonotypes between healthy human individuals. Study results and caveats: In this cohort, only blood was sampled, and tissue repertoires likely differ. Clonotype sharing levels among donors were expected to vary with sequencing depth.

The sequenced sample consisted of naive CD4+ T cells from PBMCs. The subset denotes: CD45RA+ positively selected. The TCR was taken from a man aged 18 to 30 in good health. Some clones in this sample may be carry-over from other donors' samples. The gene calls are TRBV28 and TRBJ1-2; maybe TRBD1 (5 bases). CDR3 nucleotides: TGTGCCAGCAGCTCCAGGGTTGGCTACACCTTC. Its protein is CASSSRVGYTF.